This TCR beta chain was captured in a study of regulatory T cells in long-lasting Graves disease (dated by TCRdb to the early 2020s). As for the study more broadly: Newly diagnosed Graves' disease patients had taken antithyroid drugs for less than 3 months. Patients with persistent Graves' disease were compared with patients with newly diagnosed Graves' disease using TCR sequencing and RNA sequencing of peripheral blood. The study was conducted in China and was registered as a clinical trial. A total of about 33 samples underwent TCR sequencing, from around 13 patients with persistent Graves' disease and approximately 20 patients with newly diagnosed Graves' disease. Results and caveats for the whole study, not just this receptor: Sequencing and analysis were limited to the TCR beta chain. The authors noted that the small sample size was a limitation that may lower accuracy. Only peripheral blood was studied, because thyroid tissue, the primary lesion, was inaccessible. A larger number of public clonotypes was shared among persistent patients (fewer than 3,000) than among newly diagnosed patients (approximately 1,000). Compared with newly diagnosed patients, patients with persistent Graves' disease had lower TCR Shannon entropy and fewer highly expanded clones, which suggests clonal expansion.

The sample's time point, from its label and the paper: newly diagnosed GD, antithyroid drugs for less than 3 months. For both TCR sequencing and RNA sequencing, RNA was extracted from PBMCs in TRIzol. The diagnosis of Graves' disease followed American Thyroid Association guidelines. The patients came from an endocrinology department in Xi'an, China. Each patient gave approximately 9 milliliters of peripheral blood, collected in an EDTA anticoagulant tube. Ficoll Paque Plus density gradient separation was used to isolate PBMCs, and no further T cell sorting was performed. An Agilent 2100 Bioanalyzer and agarose gel were used to check RNA quality, while a NanoDrop 2000 measured RNA concentration. Library preparation employed multiplex PCR. Sequencing was carried out with an Illumina HiSeq 4000. TCR beta libraries were built with iRepertoire HTBI primers and Arm-PCR amplification of CDR3 regions. PCR products were gel purified before sequencing. As for the original processing: Across samples, 60 to 80 TRBV and over 11 TRBJ segments were identified and used for gene usage analysis of CDR3 amino acid clonotypes. Filtered high-quality paired reads were merged into contigs using COPE and FqMerger. BLAST was used to align contigs to IMGT TRBV, TRBD and TRBJ reference genes, and CDR3 was defined according to IMGT. Any clonotype with a frequency above 0.1% was classified as a highly expanded clone. Repertoire diversity was measured by Shannon entropy, and V-J evenness by the Gini coefficient. A clonotype was considered public if more than one individual shared it. TCRdb passed the public sequencing reads through fastp at Q25 and MiXCR, retaining productive beta sequences. Duplicate CDR3 protein sequences are folded into a single record with the most common DNA and genes. The V and J calls here are based on TCRdb, not the publication. This sample lists roughly 440,000 distinct CDR3 sequences; over 15% were detected once. Roughly 23% of the sample comes from the top ten.

The sample holds a few counts of this clonotype. Its cognate antigen has yet to be identified. No much larger clone exists at a distance of one base, and base qualities are not known. These data also featured in a second study, about T cells in Graves' hyperthyroidism and ophthalmopathy. That second publication adds: A patient counted as having stable Graves' hyperthyroidism if no progression to ophthalmopathy occurred over 18 months of follow-up. Hyperthyroidism patients were aged 18 to 65 years and newly diagnosed, with disease duration of less than 2 months. Exclusion was applied to patients with uncontrolled infections, other autoimmune diseases, pregnancy or lactation. Diagnoses were established on the basis of clinical symptoms, serum thyroxine and TRAb, thyroid ultrasound, and orbital computed tomography. The TCR CDR3 was subjected to a first round of RT-PCR using the HTBI primer set and the Qiagen OneStep RT-PCR kit. Most expanded thyroid clonotypes (frequency above 0.001) were also detected in blood, suggesting blood repertoires may reflect thyroid immune responses. A 13 V-J signature model separated ophthalmopathy from stable hyperthyroidism, with around 91% sensitivity and just under 84% specificity in cross-validation and 80%/75% in testing. In validation, progression to ophthalmopathy was predicted by the model with roughly 71% sensitivity and 72.22% specificity, a median of roughly 6 months before onset. To identify TCR V-J signatures that set the groups apart, the researchers used a discovery cohort of more than 95 patients, made up of roughly 40 with Graves' ophthalmopathy and some 56 with stable Graves' hyperthyroidism. Whether ophthalmopathy could be predicted prospectively was tested in an independent validation cohort made up of under 20 hyperthyroidism patients plus 17 patients who later progressed to ophthalmopathy. The roughly 91 discovery patients were randomly split 7:3 into training and test sets. In about six Graves' hyperthyroidism patients, the study also compared T-cell repertoires from thyroid tissue with T-cell repertoires from blood. Following sampling, methimazole starting at 30 mg daily was given to hyperthyroidism patients, and high-dose intravenous methylprednisolone was given to ophthalmopathy patients. The libraries were constructed in a second round of multiplex PCR and then size-selected and purified. Sequencing of the libraries was done on an Illumina HiSeq2000 using paired-end 100 bp reads. SOAPnuke was used to process the raw data, removing reads that contained adapters or uncalled bases, had a mean Phred below 15, or lacked an exact match to the constant primer or identifier. High-quality paired reads were merged with COPE v1.2.5, and unique nucleotide sequences were defined as clonotypes. MiTCR v1.1 was used to align the clonotypes against IMGT TRBV, TRBD and TRBJ reference segments. Only V-J combinations with frequency above 0.0001, covering about 99% of repertoires, were analysed. A TCS score was defined as the ratio between F50 (clonal expansion) and ExV (chaos), using BLOSUM62-based TCRdist between CDR3 peptides within each V-J. Welch's t-statistics and random forest reduced around 520 V-J features to around 14, which were used in a naive Bayes classifier (R e1071). No statistical method was used to set the sample size in advance, and investigators knew the group allocation. According to the paper, TCR Vbeta CDR3 sequencing was carried out on 135 peripheral blood samples, which came from 40 to 45 ophthalmopathy, around 75 hyperthyroidism and approximately 17 progressor patients.

The source material was peripheral blood mononuclear cells (PBMCs), sampled at new diagnosis, from a patient treated with antithyroid drugs. This sequence was found in a woman aged 18 to 35 with Graves disease. Donor details come from another sample of the same person, matched by shared clones.

The bases read TGTGCCAGCAGTTACTCTGGACTCCAAGAGACCCAGTACTTC. The resulting protein is CASSYSGLQETQYF. This chain is built from TRBV6-5 and TRBJ2-5; 5 matching bases give a weak D call of TRBD2. CDR1 and CDR2 were assigned from the germline V gene as MNHEY and SVGAGI. V loses 0 bases of germline sequence and J loses 1 base, and the interval between the two ends is 6 bases. From its cysteine to its phenylalanine, the CDR3 spans 14 amino acids. The entry retains the CDR3 DNA only, 42 bases that are in frame from base 1.